This T cell receptor (beta chain) was sequenced for a study of Ad26.COV2.S vaccination and SARS-CoV-2 variants. General observations from the study: Vaccine and placebo groups showed comparable non-spike TCR breadth.

The method was immunoSEQ multiplex PCR; TCRdb's version includes in-frame clones alone and lacks a portion of them. The sample shows a few hundred thousand clones, more than 75% of them seen only once. As for this clone: What it binds is unknown.

Sample treatment: around 19 received Ad26.COV2.S at low or high dose, single or two shots; 5 received placebo; per-sample allocation not given. Samples were taken on day 63 after the first vaccine or placebo injection. V was shortened by 2 bases and J by 2 bases, with 6 bases between the two germline ends. Germline assignment: CDR1 MGHRA and CDR2 YSYEKL. The CDR3 spans 14 residues. The chain uses TRBV4-1 and TRBJ1-4; perhaps TRBD1 as D (6 bases). The sequencing here drew on peripheral blood, taken in a trial of Ad26.COV2.S vaccine versus placebo. The receptor was derived from a person aged 18 to 59 who received the Ad26.COV2.S COVID-19 vaccine or a placebo. In nucleotides, the CDR3 is TGCGCCAGCAGCCAACAGGGGACTAATGAAAAACTGTTTTTT. Translation gives CASSQQGTNEKLFF.